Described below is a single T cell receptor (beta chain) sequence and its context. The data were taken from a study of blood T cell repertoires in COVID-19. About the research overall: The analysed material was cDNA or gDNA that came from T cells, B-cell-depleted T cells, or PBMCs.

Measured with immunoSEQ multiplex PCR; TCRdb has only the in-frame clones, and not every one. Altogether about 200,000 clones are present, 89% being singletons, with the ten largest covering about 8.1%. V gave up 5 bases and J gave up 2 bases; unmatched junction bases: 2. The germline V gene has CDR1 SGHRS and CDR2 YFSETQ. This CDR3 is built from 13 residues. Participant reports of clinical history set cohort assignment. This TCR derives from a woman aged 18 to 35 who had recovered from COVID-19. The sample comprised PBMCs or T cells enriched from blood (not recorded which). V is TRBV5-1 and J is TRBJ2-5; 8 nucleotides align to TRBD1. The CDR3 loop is CASSYRGQETQYF. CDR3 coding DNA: TGCGCCAGCAGTTACAGGGGGCAAGAGACCCAGTACTTC.